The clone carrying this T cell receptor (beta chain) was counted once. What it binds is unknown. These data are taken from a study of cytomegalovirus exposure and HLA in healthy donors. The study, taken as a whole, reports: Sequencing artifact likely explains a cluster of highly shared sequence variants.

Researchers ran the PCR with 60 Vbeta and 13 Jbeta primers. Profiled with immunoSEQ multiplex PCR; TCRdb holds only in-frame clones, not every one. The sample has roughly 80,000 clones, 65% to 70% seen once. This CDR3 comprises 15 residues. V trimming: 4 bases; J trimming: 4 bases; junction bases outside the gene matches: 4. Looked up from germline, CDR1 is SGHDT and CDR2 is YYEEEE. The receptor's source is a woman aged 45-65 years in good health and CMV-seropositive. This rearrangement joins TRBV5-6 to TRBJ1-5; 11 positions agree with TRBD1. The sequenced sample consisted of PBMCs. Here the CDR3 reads CASSPGQGGNQPQHF. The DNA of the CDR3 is TGTGCCAGCAGCCCGGGACAGGGGGGAAATCAGCCCCAGCATTTT.